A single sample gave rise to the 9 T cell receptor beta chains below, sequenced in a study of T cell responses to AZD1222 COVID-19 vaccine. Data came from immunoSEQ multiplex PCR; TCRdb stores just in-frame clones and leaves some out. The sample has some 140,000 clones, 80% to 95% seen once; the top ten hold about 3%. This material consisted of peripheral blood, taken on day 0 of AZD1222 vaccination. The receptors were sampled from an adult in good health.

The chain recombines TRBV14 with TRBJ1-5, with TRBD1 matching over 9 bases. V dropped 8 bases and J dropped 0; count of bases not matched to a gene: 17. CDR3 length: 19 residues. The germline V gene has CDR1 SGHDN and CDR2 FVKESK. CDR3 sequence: CASRNERDRDFYSNQPQHF. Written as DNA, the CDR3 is TGTGCCAGCCGAAACGAGCGGGACAGGGACTTCTATAGCAATCAGCCCCAGCATTTT.

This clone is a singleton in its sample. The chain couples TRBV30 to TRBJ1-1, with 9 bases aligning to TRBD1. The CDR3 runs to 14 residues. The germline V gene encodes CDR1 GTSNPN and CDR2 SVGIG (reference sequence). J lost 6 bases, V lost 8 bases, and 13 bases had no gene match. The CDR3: CARAGQGRVPEAFF. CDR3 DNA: TGTGCCCGGGCGGGACAGGGAAGGGTGCCTGAAGCTTTCTTT.

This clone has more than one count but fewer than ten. The CDR3 nucleotides read TGTGCCAGCAGCGAAAGCGGGAGTTCCGACGAGCAGTACTTC. It translates to CASSESGSSDEQYF. The chain uses TRBV5-6 and TRBJ2-7, with 8 bases aligning to TRBD2. CDR1 is SGHDT, CDR2 YYEEEE, per germline. The CDR3 totals 14 residues. After removal of 4 bases from V and 5 bases from J, the junction contained 8 bases not matched to a gene.

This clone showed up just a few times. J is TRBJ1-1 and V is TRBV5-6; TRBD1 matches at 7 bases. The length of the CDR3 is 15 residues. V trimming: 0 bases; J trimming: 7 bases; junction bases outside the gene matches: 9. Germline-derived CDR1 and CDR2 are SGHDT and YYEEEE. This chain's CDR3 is CASSLAWAGGNEAFF. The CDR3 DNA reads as TGTGCCAGCAGCTTGGCATGGGCAGGGGGGAATGAAGCTTTCTTT.

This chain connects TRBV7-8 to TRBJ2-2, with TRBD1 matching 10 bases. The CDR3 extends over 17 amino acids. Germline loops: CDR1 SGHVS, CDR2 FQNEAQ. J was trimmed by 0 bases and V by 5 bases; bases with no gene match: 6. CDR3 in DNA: TGTGCCAGCAGCCGCCGGACAGGGGGATCGAACACCGGGGAGCTGTTTTTT. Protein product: CASSRRTGGSNTGELFF.

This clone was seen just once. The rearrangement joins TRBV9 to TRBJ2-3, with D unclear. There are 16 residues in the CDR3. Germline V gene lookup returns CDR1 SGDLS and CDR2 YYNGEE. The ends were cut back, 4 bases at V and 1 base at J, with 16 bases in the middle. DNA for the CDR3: TGTGCCAGCAGCCTTAAAGCGACGGAACGCACAGATACGCAGTATTTT. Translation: CASSLKATERTDTQYF.

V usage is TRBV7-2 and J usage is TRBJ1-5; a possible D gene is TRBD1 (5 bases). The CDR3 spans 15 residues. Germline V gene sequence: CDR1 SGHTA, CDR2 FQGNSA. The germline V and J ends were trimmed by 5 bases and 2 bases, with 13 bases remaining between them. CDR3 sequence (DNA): TGTGCCAGCAGCCCCCTCAGGGACCGCAATCAGCCCCAGCATTTT. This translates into CASSPLRDRNQPQHF.

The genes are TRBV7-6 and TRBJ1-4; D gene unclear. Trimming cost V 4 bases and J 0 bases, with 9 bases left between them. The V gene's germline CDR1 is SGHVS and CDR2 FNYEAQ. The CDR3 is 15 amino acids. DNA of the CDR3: TGTGCCAGCAGCTCGGGTCTTTCAACTAATGAAAAACTGTTTTTT. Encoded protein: CASSSGLSTNEKLFF.

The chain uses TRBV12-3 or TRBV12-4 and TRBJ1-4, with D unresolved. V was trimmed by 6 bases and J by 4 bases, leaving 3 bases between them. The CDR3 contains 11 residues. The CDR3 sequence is CASSINEKLFF. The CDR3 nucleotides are TGTGCCAGCAGCATTAATGAAAAACTGTTTTTT.